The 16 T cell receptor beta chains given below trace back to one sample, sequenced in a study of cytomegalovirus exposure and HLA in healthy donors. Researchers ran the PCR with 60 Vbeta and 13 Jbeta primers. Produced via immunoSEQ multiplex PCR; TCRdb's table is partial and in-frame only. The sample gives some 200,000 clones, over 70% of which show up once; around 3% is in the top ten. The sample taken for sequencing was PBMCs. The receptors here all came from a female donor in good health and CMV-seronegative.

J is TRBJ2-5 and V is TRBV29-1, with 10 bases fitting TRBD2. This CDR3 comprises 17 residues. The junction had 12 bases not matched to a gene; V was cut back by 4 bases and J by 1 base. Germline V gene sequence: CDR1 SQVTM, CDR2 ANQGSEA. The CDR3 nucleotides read TGCAGCGTTGTCGATCGGCTAGCGGGAGTCGCCCAAGAGACCCAGTACTTC. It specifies CSVVDRLAGVAQETQYF.

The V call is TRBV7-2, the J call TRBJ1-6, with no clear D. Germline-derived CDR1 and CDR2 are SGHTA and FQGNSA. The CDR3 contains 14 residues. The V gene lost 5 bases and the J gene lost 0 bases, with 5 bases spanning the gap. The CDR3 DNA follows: TGTGCCAGCAGCCTGAGCTCCTATAATTCACCCCTCCACTTT. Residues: CASSLSSYNSPLHF. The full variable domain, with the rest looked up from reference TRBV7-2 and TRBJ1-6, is GAGVSQSPSNKVTEKGKDVELRCDPISGHTALYWYRQSLGQGLEFLIYFQGNSAPDKSGLPSDRFSAERTGGSVSTLTIQRTQQEDSAVYLCASSLSSYNSPLHFGNGTRLTVT.

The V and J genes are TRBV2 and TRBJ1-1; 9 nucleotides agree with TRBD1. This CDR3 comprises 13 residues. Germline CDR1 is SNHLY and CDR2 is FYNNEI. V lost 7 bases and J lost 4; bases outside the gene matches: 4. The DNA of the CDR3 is TGTGCCAGCACGGGACAGGGAGTCACTGAAGCTTTCTTT. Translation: CASTGQGVTEAFF.

In DNA form, the CDR3 reads TGTGCCACCAGCAGAGGGGGACAGTTAATTAAGCAGTACTTC. Translation gives CATSRGGQLIKQYF. The chain links TRBV15 to TRBJ2-7; 7 nucleotides agree with TRBD1. Germline CDR1 is LNHNV and CDR2 is YYDKDF (reference sequence). The CDR3 spans 14 residues. Trimming took 1 base from V and 8 from J; bases not matched to a gene: 8.

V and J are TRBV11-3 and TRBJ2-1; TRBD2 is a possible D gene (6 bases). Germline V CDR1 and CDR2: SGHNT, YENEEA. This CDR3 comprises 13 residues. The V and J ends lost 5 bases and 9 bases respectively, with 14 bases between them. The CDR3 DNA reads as TGTGCCAGCAGCGTGACTAGTTCTAGTGAGCAGTTCTTC. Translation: CASSVTSSSEQFF.

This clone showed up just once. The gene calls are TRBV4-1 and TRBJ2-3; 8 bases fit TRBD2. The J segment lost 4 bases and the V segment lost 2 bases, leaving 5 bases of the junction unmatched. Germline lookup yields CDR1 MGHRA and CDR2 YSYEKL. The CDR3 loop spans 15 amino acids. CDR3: CASSQSTAGADTQYF. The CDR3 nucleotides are TGCGCCAGCAGCCAATCCACAGCGGGAGCAGATACGCAGTATTTT.

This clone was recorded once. The CDR3 sequence is CASSLLTGAFTNYGYTF. In DNA, the CDR3 is TGTGCCAGCAGTTTATTGACAGGGGCCTTCACTAACTATGGCTACACCTTC. The J gene is TRBJ1-2, the V gene TRBV28, with TRBD1 identical over 8 bases. V shed 1 base, J shed 0 bases, and the junction held 7 bases outside the gene matches. The germline gives CDR1 MDHEN, CDR2 SYDVKM. This CDR3 spans 17 amino acids.

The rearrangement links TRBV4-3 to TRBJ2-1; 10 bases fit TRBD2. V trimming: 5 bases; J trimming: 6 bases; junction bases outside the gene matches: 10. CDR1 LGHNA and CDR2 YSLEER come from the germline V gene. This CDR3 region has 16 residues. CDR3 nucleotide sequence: TGCGCCAGCAGCTCCCGCGCGGGACTAGCGACCAATGAGCAGTTCTTC. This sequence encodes CASSSRAGLATNEQFF.

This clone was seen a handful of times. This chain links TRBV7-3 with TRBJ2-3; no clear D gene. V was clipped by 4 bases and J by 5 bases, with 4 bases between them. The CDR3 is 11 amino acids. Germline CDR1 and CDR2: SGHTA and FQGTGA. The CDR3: CASSSQDTQYF. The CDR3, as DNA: TGTGCCAGCAGCTCACAAGATACGCAGTATTTT.

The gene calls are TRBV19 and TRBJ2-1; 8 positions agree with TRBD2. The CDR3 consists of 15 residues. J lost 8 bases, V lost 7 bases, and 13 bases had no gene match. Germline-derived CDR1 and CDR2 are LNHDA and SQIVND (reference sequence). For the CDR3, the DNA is TGTGCCAGTACCCTCTCTTTGGTAGCGGGGCATGAGCAGTTCTTC. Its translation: CASTLSLVAGHEQFF.

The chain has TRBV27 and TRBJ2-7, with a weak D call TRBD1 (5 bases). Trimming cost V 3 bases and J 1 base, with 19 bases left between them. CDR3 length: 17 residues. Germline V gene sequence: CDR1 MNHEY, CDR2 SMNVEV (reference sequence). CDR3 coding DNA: TGTGCCAGCAGTTTCGGATTTCTGGGCAGGGTGTCCTACGAGCAGTACTTC. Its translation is CASSFGFLGRVSYEQYF.

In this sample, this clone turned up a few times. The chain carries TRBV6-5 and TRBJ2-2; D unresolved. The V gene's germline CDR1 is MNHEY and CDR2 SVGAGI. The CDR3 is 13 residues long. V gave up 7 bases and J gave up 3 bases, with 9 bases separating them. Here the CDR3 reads CASTTSYTGELFF. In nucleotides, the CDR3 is TGTGCCAGCACCACTTCGTACACCGGGGAGCTGTTTTTT.

The DNA for the CDR3 is TGCAGCGTTGAACTGACTAGCGGGAGCATAAAGACCCAGTACTTC. Its translation is CSVELTSGSIKTQYF. The genes are TRBV29-1 and TRBJ2-5, with 12 bases that match TRBD2. The CDR3 covers 15 residues. The V segment lost 2 bases and the J segment 6 bases; nucleotides outside the gene matches: 7. The germline gives CDR1 SQVTM, CDR2 ANQGSEA.

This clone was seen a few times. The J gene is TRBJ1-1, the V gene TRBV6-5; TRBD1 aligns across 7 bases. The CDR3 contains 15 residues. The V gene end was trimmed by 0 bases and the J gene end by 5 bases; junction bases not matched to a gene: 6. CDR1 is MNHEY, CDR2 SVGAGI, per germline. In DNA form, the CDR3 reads TGTGCCAGCAGTTACTCTAGGGGGCAAGGGACTGAAGCTTTCTTT. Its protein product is CASSYSRGQGTEAFF.

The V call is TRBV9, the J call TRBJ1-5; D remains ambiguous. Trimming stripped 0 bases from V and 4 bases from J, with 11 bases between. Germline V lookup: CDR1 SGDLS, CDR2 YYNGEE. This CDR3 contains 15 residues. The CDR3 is CASSVDGSPNQPQHF. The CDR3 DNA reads TGTGCCAGCAGCGTAGATGGCAGTCCTAATCAGCCCCAGCATTTT. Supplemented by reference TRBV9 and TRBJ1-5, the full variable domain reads DSGVTQTPKHLITATGQRVTLRCSPRSGDLSVYWYQQSLDQGLQFLIQYYNGEERAKGNILERFSAQQFPDLHSELNLSSLELGDSALYFCASSVDGSPNQPQHFGDGTRLSIL.

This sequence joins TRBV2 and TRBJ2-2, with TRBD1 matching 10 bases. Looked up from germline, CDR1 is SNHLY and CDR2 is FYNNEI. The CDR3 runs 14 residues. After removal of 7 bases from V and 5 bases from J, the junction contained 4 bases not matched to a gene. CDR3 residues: CASNRDRGTGELFF. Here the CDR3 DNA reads TGTGCCAGCAACCGGGACAGGGGAACCGGGGAGCTGTTTTTT.